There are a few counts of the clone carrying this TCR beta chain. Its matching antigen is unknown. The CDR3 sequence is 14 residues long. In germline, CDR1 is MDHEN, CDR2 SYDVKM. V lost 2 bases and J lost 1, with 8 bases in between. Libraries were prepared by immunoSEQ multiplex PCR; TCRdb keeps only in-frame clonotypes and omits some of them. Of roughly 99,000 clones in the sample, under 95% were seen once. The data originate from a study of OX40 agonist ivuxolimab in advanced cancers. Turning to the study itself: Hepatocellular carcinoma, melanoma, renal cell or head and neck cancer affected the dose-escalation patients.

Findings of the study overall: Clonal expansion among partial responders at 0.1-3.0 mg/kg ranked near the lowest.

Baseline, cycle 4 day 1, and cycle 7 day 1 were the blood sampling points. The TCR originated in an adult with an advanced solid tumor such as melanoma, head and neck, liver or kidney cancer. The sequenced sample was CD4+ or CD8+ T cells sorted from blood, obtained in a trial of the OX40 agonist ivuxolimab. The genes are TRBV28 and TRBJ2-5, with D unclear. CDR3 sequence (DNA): TGTGCCAGCAGTTTACCAGGCCGCCAAGAGACCCAGTACTTC. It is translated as CASSLPGRQETQYF. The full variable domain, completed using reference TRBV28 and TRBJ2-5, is DVKVTQSSRYLVKRTGEKVFLECVQDMDHENMFWYRQDPGLGLRLIYFSYDVKMKEKGDIPEGYSVSREKKERFSLILESASTNQTSMYLCASSLPGRQETQYFGPGTRLLVL.